The present T cell receptor beta chain was sequenced within a study of T cell responses to AZD1222 COVID-19 vaccine. Overall study results and limits: Spike-wide coverage was observed for vaccine-associated CD4 TCRs, with dominant responses at 160-218 and 743-854. The study reported that nearly half of spike-specific TCRs target unmutated variant regions. Spike-specific TCR repertoires showed rising breadth and depth after two AZD1222 doses.

TCRdb's copy holds only in-frame clones and misses some; the assay was immunoSEQ multiplex PCR. Of some 110,000 clones in the sample, around 90% were seen once. Comments on this clone: Its antigen remains unidentified.

The specimen was peripheral blood, collected 28 days after the second AZD1222 dose. The sequence was collected from an adult who received the AZD1222 COVID-19 vaccine.

As DNA, the CDR3 is TGTGCCAGCAGCCCGGGACAGATAGTAGATAATTCACCCCTCCACTTT. It translates to CASSPGQIVDNSPLHF. The genes are TRBV4-2 and TRBJ1-6, with TRBD1 matching over 7 bases. Losses at the gene ends were 4 bases for V and 5 bases for J; bases not matched to a gene: 8. This CDR3 spans 16 amino acids. Per the germline V gene, CDR1 is LGHNA and CDR2 is YNFKEQ.